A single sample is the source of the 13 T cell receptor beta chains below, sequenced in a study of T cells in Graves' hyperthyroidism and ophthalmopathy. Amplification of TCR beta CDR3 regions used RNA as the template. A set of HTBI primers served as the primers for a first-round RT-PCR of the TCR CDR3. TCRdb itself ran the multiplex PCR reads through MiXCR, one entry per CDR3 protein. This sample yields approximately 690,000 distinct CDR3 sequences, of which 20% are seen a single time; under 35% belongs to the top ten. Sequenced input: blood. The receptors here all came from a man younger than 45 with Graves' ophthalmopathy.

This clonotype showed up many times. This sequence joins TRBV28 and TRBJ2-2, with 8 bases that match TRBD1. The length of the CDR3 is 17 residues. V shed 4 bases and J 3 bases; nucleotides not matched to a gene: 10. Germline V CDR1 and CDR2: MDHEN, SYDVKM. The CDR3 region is CASSSPGSRGHTGELFF. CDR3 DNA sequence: TGTGCCAGCAGTTCCCCCGGTTCCAGGGGGCACACCGGGGAGCTGTTTTTT.

Here the CDR3 DNA reads TGCGCCAGCAGCCAAGCGGGACTCCCGGGAGATACGCAGTATTTT. Translating gives CASSQAGLPGDTQYF. The chain has TRBV4-3 and TRBJ2-3, with D perhaps TRBD2 (6 bases). V lost 1 base and J 5 bases, leaving 13 bases between the germline ends. Germline V gene lookup returns CDR1 LGHNA and CDR2 YSLEER. This CDR3 region has 15 residues.

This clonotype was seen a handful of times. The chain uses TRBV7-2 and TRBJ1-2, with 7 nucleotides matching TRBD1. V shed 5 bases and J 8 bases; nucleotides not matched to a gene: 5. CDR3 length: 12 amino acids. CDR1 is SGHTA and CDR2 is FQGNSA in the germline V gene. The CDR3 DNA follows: TGTGCCAGCAGCCGGGACAGCTGGGGCTACACCTTC. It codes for CASSRDSWGYTF.

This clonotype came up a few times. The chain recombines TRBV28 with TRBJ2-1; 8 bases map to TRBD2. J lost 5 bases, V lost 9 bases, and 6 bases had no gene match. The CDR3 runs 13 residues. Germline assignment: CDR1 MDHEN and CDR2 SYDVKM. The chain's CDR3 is CASREGGNNEQFF. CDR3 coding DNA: TGTGCCAGTCGGGAGGGAGGGAACAATGAGCAGTTCTTC.

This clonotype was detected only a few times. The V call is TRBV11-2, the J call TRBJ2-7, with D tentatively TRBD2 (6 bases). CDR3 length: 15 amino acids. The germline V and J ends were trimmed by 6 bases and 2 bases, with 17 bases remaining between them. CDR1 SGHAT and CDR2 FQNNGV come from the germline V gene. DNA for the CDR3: TGTGCCAGCAGTACCACACTGGGGGGAGCCTACGAGCAGTACTTC. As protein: CASSTTLGGAYEQYF.

The CDR3 region is CASSYLRQTPPEQFF. The CDR3 nucleotides are TGTGCCAGCAGTTACCTGCGGCAAACCCCCCCGGAGCAGTTCTTC. The rearrangement uses TRBV6-5 and TRBJ2-1; D is unresolved. Germline CDR1 and CDR2: MNHEY and SVGAGI. The CDR3 consists of 15 residues. V lost 2 bases and J 10 bases, leaving 18 bases between the germline ends.

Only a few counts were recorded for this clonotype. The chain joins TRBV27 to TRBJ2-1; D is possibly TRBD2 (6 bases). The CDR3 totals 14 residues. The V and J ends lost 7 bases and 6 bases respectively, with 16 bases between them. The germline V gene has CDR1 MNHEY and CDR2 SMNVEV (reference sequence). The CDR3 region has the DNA TGTGCCAGCACTGGAGGGACTCTGGGCAATGAGCAGTTCTTC. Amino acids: CASTGGTLGNEQFF.

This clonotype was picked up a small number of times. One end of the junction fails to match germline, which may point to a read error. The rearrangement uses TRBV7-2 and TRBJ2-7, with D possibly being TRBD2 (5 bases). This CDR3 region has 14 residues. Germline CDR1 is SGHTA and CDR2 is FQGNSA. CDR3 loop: CASSYPGLPYQQYF. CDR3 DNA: TGTGCCAGCAGCTACCCCGGACTGCCCTACCAGCAGTACTTC.

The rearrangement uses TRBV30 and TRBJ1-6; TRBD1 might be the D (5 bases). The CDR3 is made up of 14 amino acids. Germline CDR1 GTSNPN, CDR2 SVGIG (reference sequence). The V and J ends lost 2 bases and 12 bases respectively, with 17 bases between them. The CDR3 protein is CAWSQGIARGPLHF. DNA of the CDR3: TGTGCCTGGAGTCAGGGAATCGCTAGGGGACCCCTCCACTTT.

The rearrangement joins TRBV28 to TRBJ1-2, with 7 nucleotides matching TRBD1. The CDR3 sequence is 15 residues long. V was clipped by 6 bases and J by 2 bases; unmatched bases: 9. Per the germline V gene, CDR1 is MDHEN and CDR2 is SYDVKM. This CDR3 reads CASSPHSRGNYGYTF. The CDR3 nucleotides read TGTGCCAGCAGCCCACACTCCAGGGGGAACTATGGCTACACCTTC.

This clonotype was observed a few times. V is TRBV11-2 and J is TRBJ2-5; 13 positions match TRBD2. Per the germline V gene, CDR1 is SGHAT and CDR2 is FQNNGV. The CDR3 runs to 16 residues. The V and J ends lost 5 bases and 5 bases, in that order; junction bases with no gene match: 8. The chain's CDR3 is CASSPGLAGVGETQYF. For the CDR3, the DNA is TGTGCCAGCAGCCCCGGACTAGCGGGAGTCGGGGAGACCCAGTACTTC.

The CDR3 DNA sequence: TGTGCCAGCAGCCCACGGACAGGGGGCAAGGTGGGCTACGAGCAGTACTTC. Protein sequence: CASSPRTGGKVGYEQYF. V is TRBV7-8 and J is TRBJ2-7, with 11 bases matching TRBD1. The V gene's germline CDR1 is SGHVS and CDR2 FQNEAQ. V lost 5 bases to trimming and J lost 3 bases; unmatched junction nucleotides: 12. The length of the CDR3 is 17 residues. Full variable domain (missing parts from reference TRBV7-8 and TRBJ2-7): GAGVSQSPRYKVAKRGQDVALRCDPISGHVSLFWYQQALGQGPEFLTYFQNEAQLDKSGLPSDRFFAERPEGSVSTLKIQRTQQEDSAVYLCASSPRTGGKVGYEQYFGPGTRLTVT.

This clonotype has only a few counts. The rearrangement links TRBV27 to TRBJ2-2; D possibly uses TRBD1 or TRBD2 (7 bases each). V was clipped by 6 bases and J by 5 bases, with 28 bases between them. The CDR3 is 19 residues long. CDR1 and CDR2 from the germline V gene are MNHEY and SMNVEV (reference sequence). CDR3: CASRKDRAGGRTETGELFF. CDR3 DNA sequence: TGTGCCAGCAGAAAAGACAGGGCGGGCGGGAGAACGGAAACCGGGGAGCTGTTTTTT.